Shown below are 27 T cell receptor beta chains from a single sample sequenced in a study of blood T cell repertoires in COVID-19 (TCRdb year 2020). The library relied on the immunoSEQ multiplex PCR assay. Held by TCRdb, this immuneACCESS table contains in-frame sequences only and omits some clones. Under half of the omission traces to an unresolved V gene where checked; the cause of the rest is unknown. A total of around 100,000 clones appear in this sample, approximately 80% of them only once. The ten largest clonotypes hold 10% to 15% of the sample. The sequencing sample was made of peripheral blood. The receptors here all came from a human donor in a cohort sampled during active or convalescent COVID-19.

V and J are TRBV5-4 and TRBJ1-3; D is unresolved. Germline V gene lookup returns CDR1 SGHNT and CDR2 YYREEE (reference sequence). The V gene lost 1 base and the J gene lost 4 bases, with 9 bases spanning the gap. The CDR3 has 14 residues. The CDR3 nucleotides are TGTGCCAGCAGCTTGCGGGGAAACGGAAACACCATATATTTT. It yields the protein CASSLRGNGNTIYF.

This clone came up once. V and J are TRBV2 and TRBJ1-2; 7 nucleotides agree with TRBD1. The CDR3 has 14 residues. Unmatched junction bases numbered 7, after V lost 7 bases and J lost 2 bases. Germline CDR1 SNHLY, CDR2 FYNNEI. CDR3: CASTPAGGNYGYTF. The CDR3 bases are TGTGCCAGCACCCCGGCAGGGGGAAACTATGGCTACACCTTC.

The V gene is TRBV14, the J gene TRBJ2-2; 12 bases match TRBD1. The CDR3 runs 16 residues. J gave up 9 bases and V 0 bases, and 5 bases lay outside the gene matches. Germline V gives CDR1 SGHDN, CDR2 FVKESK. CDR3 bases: TGTGCCAGCAGCCAAGATTGGGACAGGGGGCGCCGGGAGCTGTTTTTT. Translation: CASSQDWDRGRRELFF.

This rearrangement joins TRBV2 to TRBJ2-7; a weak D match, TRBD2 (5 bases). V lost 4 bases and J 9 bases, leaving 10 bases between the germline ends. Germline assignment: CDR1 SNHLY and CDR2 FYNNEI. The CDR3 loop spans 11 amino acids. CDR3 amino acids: CASSAGSGQYF. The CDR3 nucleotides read TGTGCCAGCAGTGCAGGCAGCGGGCAGTACTTC.

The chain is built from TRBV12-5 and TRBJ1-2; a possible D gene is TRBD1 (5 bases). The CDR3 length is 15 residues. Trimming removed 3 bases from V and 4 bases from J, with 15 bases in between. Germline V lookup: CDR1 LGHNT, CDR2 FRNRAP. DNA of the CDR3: TGTGCTAGTGGTTTTACCAACAGGCCCCTCTATGGCTACACCTTC. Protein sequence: CASGFTNRPLYGYTF.

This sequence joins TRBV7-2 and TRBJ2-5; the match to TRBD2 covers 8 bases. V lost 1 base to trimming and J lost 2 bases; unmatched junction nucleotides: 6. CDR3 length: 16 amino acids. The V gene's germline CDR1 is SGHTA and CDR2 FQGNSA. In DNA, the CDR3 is TGTGCCAGCAGCTTAGTTCGCTTAGCGGGGCAAGAGACCCAGTACTTC. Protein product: CASSLVRLAGQETQYF.

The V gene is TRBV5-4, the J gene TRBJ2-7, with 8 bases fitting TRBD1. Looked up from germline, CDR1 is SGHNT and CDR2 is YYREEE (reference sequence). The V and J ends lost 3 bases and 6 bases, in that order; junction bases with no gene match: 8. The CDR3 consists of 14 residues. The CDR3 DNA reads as TGTGCCAGCAGCTGGGGACAGGAGCTCGGCGAGCAGTACTTC. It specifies CASSWGQELGEQYF.

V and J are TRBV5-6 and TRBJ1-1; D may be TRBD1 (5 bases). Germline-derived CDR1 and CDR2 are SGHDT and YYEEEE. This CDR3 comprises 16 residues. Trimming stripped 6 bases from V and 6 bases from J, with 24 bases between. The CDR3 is CASKEGGGPRRAEAFF. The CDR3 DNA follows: TGTGCCAGCAAAGAAGGCGGGGGACCCCGGAGGGCTGAAGCTTTCTTT. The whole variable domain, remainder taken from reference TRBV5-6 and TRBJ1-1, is DAGVTQSPTHLIKTRGQQVTLRCSPKSGHDTVSWYQQALGQGPQFIFQYYEEEERQRGNFPDRFSGHQFPNYSSELNVNALLLGDSALYLCASKEGGGPRRAEAFFGQGTRLTVV.

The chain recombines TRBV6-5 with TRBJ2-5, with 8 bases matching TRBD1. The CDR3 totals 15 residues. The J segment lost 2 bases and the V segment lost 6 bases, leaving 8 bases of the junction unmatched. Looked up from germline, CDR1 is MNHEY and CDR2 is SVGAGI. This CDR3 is CASSEYRQGQETQYF. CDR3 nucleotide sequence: TGTGCCAGCAGCGAGTACCGACAGGGGCAAGAGACCCAGTACTTC.

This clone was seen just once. This CDR3 is CASSLSVGGYEQYF. The CDR3 coding sequence is TGTGCCAGCAGCCTATCCGTCGGGGGCTACGAGCAGTACTTC. The V call is TRBV3-1 (or the pseudogene TRBV3-2), the J call TRBJ2-7, with D maybe TRBD2 (6 bases). Germline-derived CDR1 and CDR2 are LGHDT and YNNKEL (reference sequence). This CDR3 is built from 14 residues. Trimming removed 4 bases from V and 3 bases from J, with 13 bases in between.

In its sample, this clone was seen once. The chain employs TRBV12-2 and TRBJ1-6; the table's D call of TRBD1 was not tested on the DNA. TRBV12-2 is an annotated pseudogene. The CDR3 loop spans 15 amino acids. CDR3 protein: CASRLGVQGCSPLHF. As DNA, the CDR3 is TGTGCAAGTCGCTTAGGTGTTCAGGGATGTTCACCCCTCCACTTT.

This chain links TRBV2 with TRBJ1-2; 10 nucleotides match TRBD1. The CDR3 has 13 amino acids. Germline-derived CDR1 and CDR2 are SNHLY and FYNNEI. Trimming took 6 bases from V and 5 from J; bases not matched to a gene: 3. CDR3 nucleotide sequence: TGTGCCAGCAGGGAGGGACAGGGGTATGGCTACACCTTC. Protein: CASREGQGYGYTF.

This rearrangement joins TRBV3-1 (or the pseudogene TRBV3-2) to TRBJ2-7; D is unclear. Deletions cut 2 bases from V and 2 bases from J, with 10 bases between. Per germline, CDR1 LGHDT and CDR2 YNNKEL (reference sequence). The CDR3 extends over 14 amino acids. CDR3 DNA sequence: TGTGCCAGCAGCCAACCCCGGTCCACCTACGAGCAGTACTTC. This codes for CASSQPRSTYEQYF.

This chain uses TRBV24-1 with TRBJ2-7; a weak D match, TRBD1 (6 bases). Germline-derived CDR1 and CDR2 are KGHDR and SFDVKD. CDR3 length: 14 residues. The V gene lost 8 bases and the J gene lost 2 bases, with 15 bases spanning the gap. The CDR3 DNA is TGTGCCACCATAGCCCCGGGACATACCTACGAGCAGTACTTC. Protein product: CATIAPGHTYEQYF.

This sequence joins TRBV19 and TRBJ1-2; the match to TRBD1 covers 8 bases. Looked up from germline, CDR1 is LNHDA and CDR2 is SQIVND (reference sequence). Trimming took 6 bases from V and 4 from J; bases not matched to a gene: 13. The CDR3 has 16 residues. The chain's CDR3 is CASSRPSGQGTYGYTF. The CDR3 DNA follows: TGTGCCAGTAGCCGCCCGAGTGGACAGGGTACCTATGGCTACACCTTC.

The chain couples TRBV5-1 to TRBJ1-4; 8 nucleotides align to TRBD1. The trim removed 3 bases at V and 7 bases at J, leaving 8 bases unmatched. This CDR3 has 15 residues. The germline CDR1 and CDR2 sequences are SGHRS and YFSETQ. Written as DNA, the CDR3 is TGCGCCAGCAGCTCTACCGGACAGGGTATTGAAAAACTGTTTTTT. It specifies CASSSTGQGIEKLFF.

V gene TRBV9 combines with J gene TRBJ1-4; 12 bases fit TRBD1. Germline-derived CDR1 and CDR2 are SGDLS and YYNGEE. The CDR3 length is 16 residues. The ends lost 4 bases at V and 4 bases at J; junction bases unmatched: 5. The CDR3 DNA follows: TGTGCCAGCAGCAAGGGACAGGGGGCCATTAATGAAAAACTGTTTTTT. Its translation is CASSKGQGAINEKLFF.

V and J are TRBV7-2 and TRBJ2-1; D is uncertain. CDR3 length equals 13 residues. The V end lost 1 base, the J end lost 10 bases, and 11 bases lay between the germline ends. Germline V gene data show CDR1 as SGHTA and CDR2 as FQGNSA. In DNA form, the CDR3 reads TGTGCCAGCAGCTTAGGGGCCCTCAACGAGCAGTTCTTC. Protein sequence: CASSLGALNEQFF.

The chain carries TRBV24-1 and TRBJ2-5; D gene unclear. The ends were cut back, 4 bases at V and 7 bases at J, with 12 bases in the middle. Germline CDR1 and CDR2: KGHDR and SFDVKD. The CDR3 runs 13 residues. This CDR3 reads CATSDPGMWTQYF. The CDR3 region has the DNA TGTGCCACCAGTGACCCCGGTATGTGGACCCAGTACTTC.

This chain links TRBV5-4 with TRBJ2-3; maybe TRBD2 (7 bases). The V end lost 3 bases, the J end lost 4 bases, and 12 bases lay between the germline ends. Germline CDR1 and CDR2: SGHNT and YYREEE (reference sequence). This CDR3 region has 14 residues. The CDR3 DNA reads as TGTGCCAGCAGCTCCATAGGGGGGGCAGATACGCAGTATTTT. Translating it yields CASSSIGGADTQYF.

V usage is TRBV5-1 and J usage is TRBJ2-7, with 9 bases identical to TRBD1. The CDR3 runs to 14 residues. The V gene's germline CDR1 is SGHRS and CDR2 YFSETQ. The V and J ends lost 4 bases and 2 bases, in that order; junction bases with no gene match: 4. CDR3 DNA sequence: TGCGCCAGCAGCCCTTGGGACAGGGCCTACGAGCAGTACTTC. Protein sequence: CASSPWDRAYEQYF.

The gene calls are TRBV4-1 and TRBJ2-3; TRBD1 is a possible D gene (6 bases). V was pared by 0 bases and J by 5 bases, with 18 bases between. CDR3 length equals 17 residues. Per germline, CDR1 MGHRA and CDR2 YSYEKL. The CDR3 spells CASSQDYGQGSLDTQYF. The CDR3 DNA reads TGCGCCAGCAGCCAAGATTACGGCCAGGGGAGTTTAGATACGCAGTATTTT.

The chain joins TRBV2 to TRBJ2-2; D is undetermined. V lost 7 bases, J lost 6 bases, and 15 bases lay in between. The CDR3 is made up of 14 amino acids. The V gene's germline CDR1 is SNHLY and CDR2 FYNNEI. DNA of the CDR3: TGTGCCAGCAATGATCCGGGTAACGCCGGGGAGCTGTTTTTT. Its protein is CASNDPGNAGELFF.

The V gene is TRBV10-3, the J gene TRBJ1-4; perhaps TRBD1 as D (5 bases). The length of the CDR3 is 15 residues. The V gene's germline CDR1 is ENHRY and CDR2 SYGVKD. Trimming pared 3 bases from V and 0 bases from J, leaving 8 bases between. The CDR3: CAISEQEATNEKLFF. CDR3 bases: TGTGCCATCAGTGAACAGGAAGCAACTAATGAAAAACTGTTTTTT.

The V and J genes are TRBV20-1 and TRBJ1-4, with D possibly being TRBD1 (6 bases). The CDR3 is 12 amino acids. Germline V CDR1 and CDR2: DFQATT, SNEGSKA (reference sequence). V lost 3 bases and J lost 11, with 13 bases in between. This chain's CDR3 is CSASSGGAKLFF. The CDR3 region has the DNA TGCAGTGCTAGTTCGGGGGGCGCGAAACTGTTTTTT.

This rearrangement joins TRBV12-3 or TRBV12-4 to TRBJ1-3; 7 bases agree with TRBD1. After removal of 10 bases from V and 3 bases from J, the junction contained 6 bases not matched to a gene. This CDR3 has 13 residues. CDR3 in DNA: TGTGCCATCTCCAGGGGGAATGGAAACACCATATATTTT. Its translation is CAISRGNGNTIYF.

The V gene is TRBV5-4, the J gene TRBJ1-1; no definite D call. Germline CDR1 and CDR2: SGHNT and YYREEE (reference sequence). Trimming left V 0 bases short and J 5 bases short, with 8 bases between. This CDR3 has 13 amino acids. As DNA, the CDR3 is TGTGCCAGCAGCTTGGTGAAGGAGACTGAAGCTTTCTTT. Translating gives CASSLVKETEAFF. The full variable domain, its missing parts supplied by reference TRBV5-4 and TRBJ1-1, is ETGVTQSPTHLIKTRGQQVTLRCSSQSGHNTVSWYQQALGQGPQFIFQYYREEENGRGNFPPRFSGLQFPNYSSELNVNALELDDSALYLCASSLVKETEAFFGQGTRLTVV.